This record concerns one T cell receptor (beta chain) sequence. Per the original methods: Scientists estimated how many nucleated cells there were by amplifying reference gene primers. Only in-frame clones appear in the TCRdb table, and some are missing; sequencing was by immunoSEQ multiplex PCR. That table furnishes V, J and clone size, whereas the DNA furnished D and trimming. Of 200,000 to 250,000 clones listed, roughly 89% are singletons. Assignment of participants to cohorts was predicated upon participant-reported clinical history. This entry comes from a study of blood T cell repertoires in COVID-19. Material for sequencing was PBMCs or T cells enriched from blood (not recorded which). The receptor was isolated from a woman in her 40s with acute COVID-19.

CDR3 nucleotides: TGTGCCAGCAGTGTTGAGGGCATAGGGGGATTTGGCAATCAGCCCCAGCATTTT. Translating it yields CASSVEGIGGFGNQPQHF. V usage is TRBV6-1 and J usage is TRBJ1-5; D may be TRBD1 (6 bases). CDR3 length: 18 amino acids. Looked up from germline, CDR1 is MNHNS and CDR2 is SASEGT. Trimming shortened V by 4 bases and J by 2 bases, and 21 bases separated the two germline ends.